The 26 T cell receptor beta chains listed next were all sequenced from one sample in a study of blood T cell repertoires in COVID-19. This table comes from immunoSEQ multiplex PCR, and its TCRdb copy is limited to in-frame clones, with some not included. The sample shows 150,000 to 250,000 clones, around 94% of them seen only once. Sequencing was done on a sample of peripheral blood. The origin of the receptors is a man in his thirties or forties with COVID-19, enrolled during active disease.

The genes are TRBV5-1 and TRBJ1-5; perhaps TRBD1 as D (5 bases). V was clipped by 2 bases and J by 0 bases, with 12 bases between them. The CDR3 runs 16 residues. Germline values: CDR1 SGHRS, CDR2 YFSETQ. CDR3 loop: CASSLTGPYSNQPQHF. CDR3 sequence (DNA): TGCGCCAGCAGCTTAACAGGCCCCTATAGCAATCAGCCCCAGCATTTT.

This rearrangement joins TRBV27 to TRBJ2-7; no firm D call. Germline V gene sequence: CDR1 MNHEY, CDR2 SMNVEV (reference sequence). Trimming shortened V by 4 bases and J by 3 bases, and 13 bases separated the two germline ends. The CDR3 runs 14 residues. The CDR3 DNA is TGTGCCAGCAGTTCGCTCCCGACACTCTACGAGCAGTACTTC. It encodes CASSSLPTLYEQYF.

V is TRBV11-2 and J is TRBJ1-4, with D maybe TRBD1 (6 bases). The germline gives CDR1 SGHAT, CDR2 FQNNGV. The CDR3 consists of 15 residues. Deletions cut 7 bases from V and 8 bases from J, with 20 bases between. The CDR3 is CASNTVGGAGEKLFF. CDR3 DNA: TGTGCCAGCAACACCGTGGGGGGGGCAGGAGAAAAACTGTTTTTT.

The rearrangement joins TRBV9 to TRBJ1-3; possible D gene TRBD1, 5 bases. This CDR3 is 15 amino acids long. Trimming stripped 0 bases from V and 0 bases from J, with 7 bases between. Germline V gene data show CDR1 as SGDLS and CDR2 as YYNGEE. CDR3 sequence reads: CASSVGGVSGNTIYF. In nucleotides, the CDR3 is TGTGCCAGCAGCGTAGGGGGGGTCTCTGGAAACACCATATATTTT.

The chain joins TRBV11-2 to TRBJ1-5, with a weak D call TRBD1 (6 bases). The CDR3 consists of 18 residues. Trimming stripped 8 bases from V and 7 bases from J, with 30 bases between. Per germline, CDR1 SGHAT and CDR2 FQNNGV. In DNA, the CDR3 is TGTGCCAGCTCCTCATGGGGGCAGACTCTCGCCGGGAACCAGCCCCAGCATTTT. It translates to CASSSWGQTLAGNQPQHF.

CDR3 protein: CASSYVGTGEYNEQFF. The CDR3 DNA reads as TGTGCCAGCAGTTACGTAGGGACAGGGGAATACAATGAGCAGTTCTTC. This chain joins TRBV6-5 and TRBJ2-1; 10 bases map to TRBD1. Germline V CDR1 and CDR2: MNHEY, SVGAGI. The CDR3 is 16 amino acids. The J segment lost 4 bases and the V segment lost 2 bases, leaving 5 bases of the junction unmatched.

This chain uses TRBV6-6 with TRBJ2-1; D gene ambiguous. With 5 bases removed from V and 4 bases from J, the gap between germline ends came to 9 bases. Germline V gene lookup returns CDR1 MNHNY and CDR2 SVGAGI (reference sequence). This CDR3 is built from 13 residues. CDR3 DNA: TGTGCCAGCAGTCTAACGAGGTACAATGAGCAGTTCTTC. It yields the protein CASSLTRYNEQFF.

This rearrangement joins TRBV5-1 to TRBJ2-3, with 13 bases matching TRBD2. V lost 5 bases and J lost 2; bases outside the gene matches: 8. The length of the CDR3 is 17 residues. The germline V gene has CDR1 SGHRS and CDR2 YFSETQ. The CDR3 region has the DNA TGCGCCAGCAGGGCAGGACTAGCGGGAGACTACACAGATACGCAGTATTTT. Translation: CASRAGLAGDYTDTQYF.

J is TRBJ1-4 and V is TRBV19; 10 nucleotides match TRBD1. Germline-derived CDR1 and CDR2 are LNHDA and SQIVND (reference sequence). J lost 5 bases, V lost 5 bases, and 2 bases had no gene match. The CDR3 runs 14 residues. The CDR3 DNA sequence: TGTGCCAGTAGTCGGGGACAGGGGAATGAAAAACTGTTTTTT. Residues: CASSRGQGNEKLFF.

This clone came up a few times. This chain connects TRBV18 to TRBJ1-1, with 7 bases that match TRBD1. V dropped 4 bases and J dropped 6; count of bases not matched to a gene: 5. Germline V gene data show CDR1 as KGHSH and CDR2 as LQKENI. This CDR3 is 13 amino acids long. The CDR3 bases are TGTGCCAGCTCACTAATTACAGGGGCTGAAGCTTTCTTT. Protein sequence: CASSLITGAEAFF.

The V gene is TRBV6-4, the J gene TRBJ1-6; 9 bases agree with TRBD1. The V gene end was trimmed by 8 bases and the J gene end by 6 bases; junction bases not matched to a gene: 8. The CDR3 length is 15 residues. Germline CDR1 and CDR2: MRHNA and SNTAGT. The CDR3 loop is CASRRTGATNSPLHF. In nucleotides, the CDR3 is TGTGCCAGCCGGCGGACAGGGGCGACTAATTCACCCCTCCACTTT.

The CDR3 region is CASSPHEERGDNEQFF. In DNA form, the CDR3 reads TGTGCCAGCAGCCCCCATGAGGAGCGGGGGGACAATGAGCAGTTCTTC. The gene calls are TRBV7-7 and TRBJ2-1; 9 nucleotides match TRBD2. The CDR3 spans 16 residues. The V and J ends lost 5 bases and 5 bases, in that order; junction bases with no gene match: 10. Looked up from germline, CDR1 is SSHAT and CDR2 is FNYEAQ (reference sequence).

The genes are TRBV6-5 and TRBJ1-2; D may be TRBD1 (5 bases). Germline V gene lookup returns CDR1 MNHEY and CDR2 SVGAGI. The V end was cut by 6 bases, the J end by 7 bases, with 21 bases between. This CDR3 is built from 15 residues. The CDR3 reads CASSPNGGALSGYTF. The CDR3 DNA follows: TGTGCCAGCAGCCCCAACGGAGGGGCCTTGAGTGGCTACACCTTC.

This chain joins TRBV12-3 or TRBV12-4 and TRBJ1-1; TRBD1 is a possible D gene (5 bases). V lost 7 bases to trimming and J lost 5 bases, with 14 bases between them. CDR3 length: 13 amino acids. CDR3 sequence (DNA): TGTGCCAGCACCAGAACTCAGGGAACTGAAGCTTTCTTT. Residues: CASTRTQGTEAFF.

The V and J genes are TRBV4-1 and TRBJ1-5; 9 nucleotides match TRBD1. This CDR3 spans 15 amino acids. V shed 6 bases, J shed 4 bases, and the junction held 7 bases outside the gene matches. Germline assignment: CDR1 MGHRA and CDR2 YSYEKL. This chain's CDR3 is CASRFGDRENQPQHF. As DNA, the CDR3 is TGCGCCAGCAGGTTCGGGGACAGGGAGAATCAGCCCCAGCATTTT.

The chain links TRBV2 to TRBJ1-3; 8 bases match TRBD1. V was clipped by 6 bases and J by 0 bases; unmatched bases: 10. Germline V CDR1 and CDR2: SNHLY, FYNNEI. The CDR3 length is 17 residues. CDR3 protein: CASSSGQASSSGNTIYF. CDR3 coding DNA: TGTGCCAGCAGCTCGGGACAGGCCTCTAGCTCTGGAAACACCATATATTTT.

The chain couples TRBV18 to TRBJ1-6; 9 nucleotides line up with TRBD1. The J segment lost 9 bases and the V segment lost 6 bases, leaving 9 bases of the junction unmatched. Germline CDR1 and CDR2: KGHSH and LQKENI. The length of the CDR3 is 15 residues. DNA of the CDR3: TGTGCCAGCTCCCCTAAACAGGGGGCAGGTTCACCCCTCCACTTT. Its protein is CASSPKQGAGSPLHF.

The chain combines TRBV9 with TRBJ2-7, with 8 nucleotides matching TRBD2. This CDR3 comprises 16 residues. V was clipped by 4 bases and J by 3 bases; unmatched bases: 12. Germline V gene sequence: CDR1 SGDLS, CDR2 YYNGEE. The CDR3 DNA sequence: TGTGCCAGCAGCCGTGGGACCGGCGCGGGGGGCTACGAGCAGTACTTC. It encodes CASSRGTGAGGYEQYF.

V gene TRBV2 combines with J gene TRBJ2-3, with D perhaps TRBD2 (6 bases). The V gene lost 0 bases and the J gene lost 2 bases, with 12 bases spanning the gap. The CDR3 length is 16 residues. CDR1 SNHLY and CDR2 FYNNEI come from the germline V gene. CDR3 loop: CASSEARGLSTDTQYF. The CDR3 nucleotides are TGTGCCAGCAGTGAAGCAAGGGGACTTTCCACAGATACGCAGTATTTT.

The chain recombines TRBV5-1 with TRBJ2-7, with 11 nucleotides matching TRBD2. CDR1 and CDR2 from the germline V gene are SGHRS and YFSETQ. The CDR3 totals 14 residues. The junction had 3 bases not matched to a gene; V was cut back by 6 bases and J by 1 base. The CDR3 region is CASKLAGGSYEQYF. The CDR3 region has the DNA TGCGCCAGCAAGTTAGCGGGGGGGTCCTACGAGCAGTACTTC. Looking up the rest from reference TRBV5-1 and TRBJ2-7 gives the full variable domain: KAGVTQTPRYLIKTRGQQVTLSCSPISGHRSVSWYQQTPGQGLQFLFEYFSETQRNKGNFPGRFSGRQFSNSRSEMNVSTLELGDSALYLCASKLAGGSYEQYFGPGTRLTVT.

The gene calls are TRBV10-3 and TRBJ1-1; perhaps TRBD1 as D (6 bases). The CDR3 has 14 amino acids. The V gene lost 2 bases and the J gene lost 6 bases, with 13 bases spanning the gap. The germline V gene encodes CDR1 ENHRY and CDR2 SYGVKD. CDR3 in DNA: TGTGCCATCAGTGAGACTACAGGGAAGGCTGAAGCTTTCTTT. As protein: CAISETTGKAEAFF.

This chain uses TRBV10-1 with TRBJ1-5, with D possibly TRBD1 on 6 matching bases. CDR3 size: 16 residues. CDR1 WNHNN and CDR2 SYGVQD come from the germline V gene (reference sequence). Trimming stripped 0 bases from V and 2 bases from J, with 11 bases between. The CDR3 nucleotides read TGCGCCAGCAGTGAGTCGTCAGGGGTCGGCAATCAGCCCCAGCATTTT. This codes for CASSESSGVGNQPQHF.

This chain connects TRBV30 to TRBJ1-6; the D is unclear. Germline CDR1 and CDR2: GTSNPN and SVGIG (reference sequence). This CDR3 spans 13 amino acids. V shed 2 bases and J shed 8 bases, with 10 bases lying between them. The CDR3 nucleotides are TGTGCCTGGAGTCCGGGTGCGGATTCACCCCTCCACTTT. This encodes CAWSPGADSPLHF. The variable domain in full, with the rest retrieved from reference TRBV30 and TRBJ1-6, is SQTIHQWPATLVQPVGSPLSLECTVEGTSNPNLYWYRQAAGRGLQLLFYSVGIGQISSEVPQNLSASRPQDRQFILSSKKLLLSDSGFYLCAWSPGADSPLHFGNGTRLTVT.

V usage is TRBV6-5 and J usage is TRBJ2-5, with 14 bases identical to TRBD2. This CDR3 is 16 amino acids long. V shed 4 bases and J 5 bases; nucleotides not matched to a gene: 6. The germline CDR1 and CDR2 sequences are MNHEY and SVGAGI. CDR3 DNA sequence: TGTGCCAGCAGTTCCGGGACTAGCGGGGGTAGGGAGACCCAGTACTTC. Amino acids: CASSSGTSGGRETQYF.

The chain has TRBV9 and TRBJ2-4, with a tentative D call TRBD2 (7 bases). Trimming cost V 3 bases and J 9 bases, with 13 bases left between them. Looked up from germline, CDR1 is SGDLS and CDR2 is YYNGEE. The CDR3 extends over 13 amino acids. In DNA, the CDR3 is TGTGCCAGCAGCGGGACGGGGGGCGGCATTCAGTACTTC. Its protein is CASSGTGGGIQYF.

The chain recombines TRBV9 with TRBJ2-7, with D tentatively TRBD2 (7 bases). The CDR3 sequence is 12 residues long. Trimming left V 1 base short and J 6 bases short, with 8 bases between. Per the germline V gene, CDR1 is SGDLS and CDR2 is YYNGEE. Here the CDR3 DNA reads TGTGCCAGCAGCGTAAGGGGGGGCGAGCAGTACTTC. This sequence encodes CASSVRGGEQYF. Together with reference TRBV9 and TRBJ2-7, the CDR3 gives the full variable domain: DSGVTQTPKHLITATGQRVTLRCSPRSGDLSVYWYQQSLDQGLQFLIQYYNGEERAKGNILERFSAQQFPDLHSELNLSSLELGDSALYFCASSVRGGEQYFGPGTRLTVT.